The text below deals with one TCR beta chain. The source of the sample is a study of blood T cell repertoires in COVID-19. Study summary: Acute and convalescent COVID-19 specimens originated in the United States, Italy and Spain. PBMCs, B-cell-depleted T cells, or T cells were the source of the cDNA or gDNA that made up the material.

Germline CDR1 and CDR2: MNHEY and SMNVEV (reference sequence). The CDR3 loop spans 14 amino acids. V lost 3 bases and J 3 bases, leaving 11 bases between the germline ends. Libraries were prepared by immunoSEQ multiplex PCR; TCRdb keeps only in-frame clonotypes and omits some of them. The sample includes about 270,000 clones, 82% of them seen just once. The clonotype was recovered from a woman aged 18-29 years with acute or convalescent COVID-19. The material sequenced was peripheral blood. The rearrangement joins TRBV27 to TRBJ2-5, with a tentative D call TRBD2 (6 bases). The CDR3 protein is CASSFRRGEETQYF. The DNA of the CDR3 is TGTGCCAGCAGTTTTAGGCGGGGCGAAGAGACCCAGTACTTC.